This T cell receptor beta chain was recorded in a study of blood T cell repertoires in COVID-19. Authors' analysis steps: From reference gene primer amplification, estimates of nucleated cell counts were derived. This table comes from immunoSEQ multiplex PCR, and its TCRdb copy is limited to in-frame clones, with some not included. V, J and clone size reflect that table, while D and trimming were determined from the DNA. The sample yields approximately 110,000 clones, 75% to 90% seen once. The clonotype comes from a woman of 80 years or more with acute or convalescent COVID-19. The sequencing sample was made of peripheral blood.

The CDR3 DNA follows: TGCGCCAGCAGCTTGTTAGGACAACTCTCCTACGAGCAGTACTTC. Its translation: CASSLLGQLSYEQYF. V usage is TRBV5-1 and J usage is TRBJ2-7; D may be TRBD1 (5 bases). Trimming pared 1 base from V and 0 bases from J, leaving 11 bases between. The CDR3 sequence is 15 residues long. Germline V gene lookup returns CDR1 SGHRS and CDR2 YFSETQ. Full variable domain (outside the CDR3, taken from reference TRBV5-1 and TRBJ2-7): KAGVTQTPRYLIKTRGQQVTLSCSPISGHRSVSWYQQTPGQGLQFLFEYFSETQRNKGNFPGRFSGRQFSNSRSEMNVSTLELGDSALYLCASSLLGQLSYEQYFGPGTRLTVT.